These 10 T cell receptor beta chains were all obtained from the same sample, sequenced in a study of human T cells and chemical hapten exposure. MiXCR, applied by TCRdb to the RACE reads, yields one record per CDR3 protein. The data contain under 130,000 distinct CDR3 sequences, around 35% of them singletons. Noted time point: patch test 3, about 24 weeks after DPC sensitization. Treatment: therapeutic diphenylcyclopropenone sensitization with weekly scalp DPC. This specimen was whole blood, taken in connection with sensitization to the hapten diphenylcyclopropenone (DPC). The receptors were gathered from a man in his forties with alopecia areata. Some clones in this sample may be carry-over from other donors' samples.

The sample holds a few counts of this clonotype. The CDR3 reads CASSLSRRGRGPYEQYF. The CDR3 bases are TGTGCCAGCAGTTTATCTCGCCGCGGACGGGGACCCTACGAGCAGTACTTC. This chain links TRBV27 with TRBJ2-7; D may be TRBD1 or TRBD2 (5 bases each). CDR1 and CDR2 from the germline V gene are MNHEY and SMNVEV (reference sequence). V lost 0 bases and J 2 bases, leaving 17 bases between the germline ends. This CDR3 has 17 residues.

A remark on this clonotype: The junction does not match germline at one end; this may be a read error. This chain connects TRBV9 to TRBJ2-1; 10 nucleotides align to TRBD2. CDR1 SGDLS and CDR2 YYNGEE come from the germline V gene. The CDR3 runs 15 residues. Written as DNA, the CDR3 is TGTGCCAGCAGCGAGGGACTAGCGATCTACAATGAGAAGTTCTTC. Protein product: CASSEGLAIYNEKFF.

The chain recombines TRBV3-1 with TRBJ2-4; possible D gene TRBD2, 5 bases. The CDR3 consists of 15 residues. Germline V gene data show CDR1 as LGHDT and CDR2 as YNNKEL (reference sequence). V was trimmed by 0 bases and J by 2 bases, leaving 8 bases between them. The CDR3 sequence is CASSQDYGTKNIQYF. The DNA of the CDR3 is TGTGCCAGCAGCCAAGACTACGGGACCAAAAACATTCAGTACTTC.

The chain combines TRBV18 with TRBJ2-7, with D perhaps assigned TRBD1 or TRBD2 (6 bases each). Trimming pared 5 bases from V and 7 bases from J, leaving 9 bases between. CDR3 size: 11 residues. CDR1 KGHSH and CDR2 LQKENI come from the germline V gene. The CDR3 reads CASSRGGEQYF. Here the CDR3 DNA reads TGTGCCAGCTCAAGAGGGGGGGAGCAGTACTTC.

This clonotype occurred once. The CDR3 reads CASRGTGGSYGYTF. The DNA for the CDR3 is TGTGCCAGCAGGGGGACAGGGGGATCCTATGGCTACACCTTC. V is TRBV6-6 and J is TRBJ1-2; TRBD1 agrees at 11 bases. The V and J ends lost 6 bases and 4 bases, in that order; junction bases with no gene match: 4. CDR1 and CDR2 (germline): MNHNY, SVGAGI (reference sequence). The CDR3 sequence is 14 residues long.

V gene TRBV7-9 combines with J gene TRBJ2-3; TRBD2 matches at 7 bases. The ends lost 0 bases at V and 0 bases at J; junction bases unmatched: 9. The CDR3 contains 18 residues. From germline, CDR1 is SEHNR and CDR2 FQNEAQ (reference sequence). The CDR3 sequence is CASSLAPRASGSTDTQYF. CDR3 nucleotides: TGTGCCAGCAGCTTAGCCCCTCGGGCTAGCGGTAGCACAGATACGCAGTATTTT.

The chain carries TRBV19 and TRBJ1-6, with D possibly matching TRBD1 (5 bases). The CDR3 sequence is 14 residues long. From germline, CDR1 is LNHDA and CDR2 SQIVND (reference sequence). Trimming pared 10 bases from V and 0 bases from J, leaving 10 bases between. CDR3 bases: TGTGCCACCCGCGACAGCTCCTATAATTCACCCCTCCACTTT. Protein: CATRDSSYNSPLHF.

The genes are TRBV28 and TRBJ2-2; 7 bases are a match to TRBD1. Germline assignment: CDR1 MDHEN and CDR2 SYDVKM. Unmatched junction bases numbered 10, after V lost 5 bases and J lost 4 bases. The CDR3 has 16 amino acids. Here the CDR3 DNA reads TGTGCCAGCAGTATCGGGACAGCTCCCCTCACCGGGGAGCTGTTTTTT. Amino acids: CASSIGTAPLTGELFF.

The sample holds a few counts of this clonotype. This chain links TRBV28 with TRBJ1-3, with no clear D. The CDR3 length is 17 residues. Germline CDR1 and CDR2: MDHEN and SYDVKM. V gave up 2 bases and J gave up 0 bases, with 14 bases separating them. The CDR3 here is CASSLAPDSYSGNTIYF. In nucleotides, the CDR3 is TGTGCCAGCAGTTTAGCCCCGGACTCCTACTCTGGAAACACCATATATTTT.

This clonotype was observed a few times. This chain uses TRBV20-1 with TRBJ1-5, with 8 bases aligning to TRBD1. This CDR3 region has 15 residues. V lost 1 base and J lost 3; bases outside the gene matches: 5. Germline V gives CDR1 DFQATT, CDR2 SNEGSKA (reference sequence). This chain's CDR3 is CSARAGQGYNQPQHF. The CDR3 DNA reads as TGCAGTGCTAGAGCCGGACAGGGCTACAATCAGCCCCAGCATTTT.